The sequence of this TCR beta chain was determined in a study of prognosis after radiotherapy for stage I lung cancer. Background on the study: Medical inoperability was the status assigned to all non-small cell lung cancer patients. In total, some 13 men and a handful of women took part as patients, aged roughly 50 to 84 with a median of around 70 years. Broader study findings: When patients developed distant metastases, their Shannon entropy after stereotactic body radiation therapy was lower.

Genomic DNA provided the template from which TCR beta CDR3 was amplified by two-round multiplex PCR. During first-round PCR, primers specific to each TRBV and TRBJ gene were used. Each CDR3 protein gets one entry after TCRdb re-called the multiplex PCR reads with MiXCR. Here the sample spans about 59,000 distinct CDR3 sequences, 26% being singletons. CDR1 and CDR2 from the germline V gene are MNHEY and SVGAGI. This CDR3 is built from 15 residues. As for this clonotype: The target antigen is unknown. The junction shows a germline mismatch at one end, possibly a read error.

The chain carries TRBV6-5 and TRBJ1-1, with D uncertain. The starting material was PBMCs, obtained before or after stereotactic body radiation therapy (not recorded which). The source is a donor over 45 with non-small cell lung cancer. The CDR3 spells CDSSSPRSQNSEAFF. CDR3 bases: TGTGACAGCAGTTCCCCCCGGTCTCAGAACTCTGAAGCTTTCTTT.